This T cell receptor (beta chain) was captured in a study of metastatic and nonmetastatic thyroid tumors. No patient had received any treatment before thyroid surgery. V lost 4 bases and J lost 8, with 16 bases in between. Germline-derived CDR1 and CDR2 are SGHKS and YYEKEE (reference sequence). This CDR3 contains 14 residues. In its sample, this clone was seen many times. Its antigen is undetermined. General study results and limits: As reported, TCR beta diversity in blood and tumor was significantly higher in malignant thyroid tumors than in benign nodules.

TCRdb called clones again from the PCR reads with MiXCR. Found here are 45,000 to 50,000 clones, around 21% of them singletons; the top ten hold 3.5% to 4%. Material: blood. V usage is TRBV5-5 and J usage is TRBJ2-1, with D perhaps matching TRBD1 or TRBD2 (6 bases each). The sequence was collected from a male donor with papillary thyroid cancer or a benign thyroid nodule (not recorded which). Some clones in this sample may be carry-over from other donors' samples. As DNA, the CDR3 is TGTGCCAGCAGCCCTCGAGGGGGGCACGATGAGCAGTTCTTC. Translation: CASSPRGGHDEQFF.